The next 9 T cell receptor beta chains were all read from a single sample in a study of blood T cell repertoires in COVID-19. Clones were read by immunoSEQ multiplex PCR, and TCRdb kept only the in-frame ones, dropping some. The sample lists about 59,000 clones, around 84% occurring once. The sequenced sample was peripheral blood. Receptors originate from a man aged 55 to 70 with acute or convalescent COVID-19.

This sequence joins TRBV6-6 and TRBJ1-2; D gene uncertain. Deletions cut 7 bases from V and 2 bases from J, with 17 bases between. The CDR3 totals 15 residues. Germline CDR1 MNHNY, CDR2 SVGAGI (reference sequence). The CDR3 DNA reads TGTGCCAGCACCCTACTGGAGACGGTCAACTATGGCTACACCTTC. Amino acids: CASTLLETVNYGYTF.

This chain connects TRBV7-3 to TRBJ2-2; the match to TRBD2 covers 8 bases. The CDR3 totals 19 residues. From germline, CDR1 is SGHTA and CDR2 FQGTGA. Germline trimming cut 1 base from V and 4 bases from J; bases unmatched to any gene: 14. CDR3: CASSLSPSPLGTSTGELFF. In DNA form, the CDR3 reads TGTGCCAGCAGCTTAAGCCCTTCCCCCCTAGGGACTAGCACCGGGGAGCTGTTTTTT. The full variable domain, its missing parts supplied by reference TRBV7-3 and TRBJ2-2, is GAGVSQTPSNKVTEKGKYVELRCDPISGHTALYWYRQSLGQGPEFLIYFQGTGAADDSGLPNDRFFAVRPEGSVSTLKIQRTERGDSAVYLCASSLSPSPLGTSTGELFFGEGSRLTVL.

The chain carries TRBV5-4 and TRBJ1-2, with D tentatively TRBD1 (6 bases). Germline V gives CDR1 SGHNT, CDR2 YYREEE (reference sequence). The length of the CDR3 is 15 residues. Trimming stripped 0 bases from V and 4 bases from J, with 13 bases between. The CDR3 coding sequence is TGTGCCAGCAGCTTGGTCCAGGGGATCGGCTATGGCTACACCTTC. It is translated as CASSLVQGIGYGYTF.

The gene calls are TRBV7-9 and TRBJ1-4; the match to TRBD1 covers 9 bases. V shed 1 base, J shed 6 bases, and the junction held 6 bases outside the gene matches. The CDR3 loop spans 16 amino acids. The V gene's germline CDR1 is SEHNR and CDR2 FQNEAQ (reference sequence). CDR3 sequence reads: CASSLVGQGYDEKLFF. The CDR3 coding sequence is TGTGCCAGCAGCTTAGTTGGACAGGGGTATGATGAAAAACTGTTTTTT.

The chain links TRBV27 to TRBJ1-4; 8 bases agree with TRBD1. Per the germline V gene, CDR1 is MNHEY and CDR2 is SMNVEV (reference sequence). V shed 8 bases, J shed 5 bases, and the junction held 10 bases outside the gene matches. This CDR3 spans 15 amino acids. The CDR3 nucleotides are TGTGCCAGCCAAGCCCAGGGGGCGCGGAATGAAAAACTGTTTTTT. This sequence encodes CASQAQGARNEKLFF.

This clone was seen a handful of times. The chain carries TRBV5-5 and TRBJ1-1; weak D call: TRBD1 (6 bases). Germline V gene sequence: CDR1 SGHKS, CDR2 YYEKEE (reference sequence). The CDR3 has 15 residues. Trimming left V 2 bases short and J 0 bases short, with 11 bases between. CDR3 DNA sequence: TGTGCCAGCAGCTTTGGGACATGGATGAACACTGAAGCTTTCTTT. This sequence encodes CASSFGTWMNTEAFF.

The J gene is TRBJ2-3, the V gene TRBV12-2; TRBD2 was called by the table and not checked on the DNA. TRBV12-2 is described as a pseudogene. This CDR3 contains 15 residues. The DNA of the CDR3 is TGTGCAAGTCGCTTAACTAGCGGGGGGACCAATACGCAGTATTTT. Its translation is CASRLTSGGTNTQYF.

This clone was observed a single time. The chain uses TRBV3-1 (or the pseudogene TRBV3-2) and TRBJ2-1, with D perhaps matching TRBD2 (5 bases). Trimming pared 3 bases from V and 9 bases from J, leaving 12 bases between. The CDR3 is made up of 13 amino acids. Germline CDR1 is LGHDT and CDR2 is YNNKEL (reference sequence). CDR3 in amino acids: CASSQIPGSEQFF. As DNA, the CDR3 is TGTGCCAGCAGCCAGATCCCGGGGTCTGAGCAGTTCTTC.

The genes are TRBV2 and TRBJ1-2; D is uncertain. The CDR3 extends over 13 amino acids. Germline assignment: CDR1 SNHLY and CDR2 FYNNEI. Trimming pared 6 bases from V and 3 bases from J, leaving 11 bases between. The CDR3 loop is CASSPQQDYGYTF. In DNA form, the CDR3 reads TGTGCCAGCAGCCCCCAGCAGGACTATGGCTACACCTTC. Based on the CDR3 plus reference TRBV2 and TRBJ1-2, the full variable domain is EPEVTQTPSHQVTQMGQEVILRCVPISNHLYFYWYRQILGQKVEFLVSFYNNEISEKSEIFDDQFSVERPDGSNFTLKIRSTKLEDSAMYFCASSPQQDYGYTFGSGTRLTVV.